The 22 T cell receptor beta chains below were found in one sample sequenced in a study of glioma-infiltrating T cells after dendritic cell vaccination. TCRdb's copy holds only in-frame clones and misses some; the assay was immunoSEQ multiplex PCR. The sample includes about 92,000 clones, 70% to 90% of them seen just once. The sample here was blood, taken before dendritic cell vaccination. These receptors were obtained from a human donor with glioblastoma.

This chain connects TRBV7-9 to TRBJ1-4; D remains unclear. Trimming left V 5 bases short and J 8 bases short, with 15 bases between. Germline V CDR1 and CDR2: SEHNR, FQNEAQ (reference sequence). There are 14 residues in the CDR3. The CDR3 here is CASSPRAWEEKLFF. The CDR3 nucleotides read TGTGCCAGCAGCCCGCGGGCCTGGGAGGAAAAACTGTTTTTT.

This clone was counted a few times. The chain links TRBV6-1 to TRBJ1-3; 9 bases agree with TRBD1. The CDR3 has 14 amino acids. V trimming: 8 bases; J trimming: 8 bases; junction bases outside the gene matches: 10. CDR1 MNHNS and CDR2 SASEGT come from the germline V gene. The chain's CDR3 is CASGPTGGVDTIYF. The CDR3 region has the DNA TGTGCCAGCGGACCTACAGGGGGCGTCGACACCATATATTTT.

Only one count was recorded for this clone. Here the CDR3 reads CASSLYYEHTYEQYF. The CDR3, as DNA: TGTGCCAGTAGTTTGTACTATGAACACACCTACGAGCAGTACTTC. The chain couples TRBV19 to TRBJ2-7; no definite D call. The CDR3 covers 15 residues. Germline CDR1 LNHDA, CDR2 SQIVND (reference sequence). Trimming stripped 5 bases from V and 2 bases from J, with 16 bases between.

The V call is TRBV27, the J call TRBJ2-1; D is perhaps TRBD1 (5 bases). CDR1 and CDR2 from the germline V gene are MNHEY and SMNVEV (reference sequence). V gave up 2 bases and J gave up 1 base, with 12 bases separating them. This CDR3 spans 16 amino acids. The CDR3 bases are TGTGCCAGCAGTTTAATGGTAGGGGTTTCCTACAATGAGCAGTTCTTC. Translating it yields CASSLMVGVSYNEQFF.

V and J are TRBV6-5 and TRBJ1-2; D unclear. Germline CDR1 is MNHEY and CDR2 is SVGAGI. The CDR3 extends over 13 amino acids. The V and J ends lost 4 bases and 10 bases respectively, with 16 bases between them. DNA of the CDR3: TGTGCCAGCAGTTCCGACATCTCAGCGGACTACACCTTC. Its translation is CASSSDISADYTF.

This clone showed up just once. This chain joins TRBV25-1 and TRBJ2-2; D may be TRBD2 (7 bases). The germline V gene encodes CDR1 MGHDK and CDR2 SYGVNS. CDR3 length: 16 residues. V was shortened by 6 bases and J by 3 bases, with 17 bases between the two germline ends. CDR3 nucleotide sequence: TGTGCCAGCAGGTCCAAGGGAGGGGGGGACACCGGGGAGCTGTTTTTT. It translates to CASRSKGGGDTGELFF.

The chain couples TRBV10-2 to TRBJ1-1, with no clear D. The length of the CDR3 is 12 residues. Germline assignment: CDR1 WSHSY and CDR2 SAAADI. V gave up 4 bases and J gave up 0 bases, with 3 bases separating them. The CDR3 region is CASSAVNTEAFF. CDR3 DNA: TGCGCCAGCAGTGCGGTGAACACTGAAGCTTTCTTT.

The chain employs TRBV5-5 and TRBJ1-2; maybe TRBD1 (5 bases). CDR1 is SGHKS, CDR2 YYEKEE, per germline (reference sequence). V dropped 5 bases and J dropped 7 bases, with 9 bases sitting between them. The CDR3 extends over 11 amino acids. This CDR3 is CASRGRGGYTF. CDR3 sequence (DNA): TGTGCCAGCAGGGGGCGCGGTGGCTACACCTTC. Using reference TRBV5-5 and TRBJ1-2 for the parts outside the CDR3, the full variable domain is DAGVTQSPTHLIKTRGQQVTLRCSPISGHKSVSWYQQVLGQGPQFIFQYYEKEERGRGNFPDRFSARQFPNYSSELNVNALLLGDSALYLCASRGRGGYTFGSGTRLTVV.

The chain employs TRBV28 and TRBJ1-6, with TRBD1 matching 10 bases. V lost 1 base to trimming and J lost 7 bases; unmatched junction nucleotides: 4. Germline V gene lookup returns CDR1 MDHEN and CDR2 SYDVKM. The CDR3 is 16 residues long. The DNA of the CDR3 is TGTGCCAGCAGTTTATTGACAGGGGGCGGCAATTCACCCCTCCACTTT. Protein product: CASSLLTGGGNSPLHF.

This rearrangement joins TRBV6-5 to TRBJ2-2; 7 bases fit TRBD1. The junction had 8 bases not matched to a gene; V was cut back by 6 bases and J by 7 bases. CDR1 MNHEY and CDR2 SVGAGI come from the germline V gene. The CDR3 length is 14 residues. For the CDR3, the DNA is TGTGCCAGCAGAACACAGGGGTGGGGCGGGGAGCTGTTTTTT. This sequence encodes CASRTQGWGGELFF.

The J gene is TRBJ2-5, the V gene TRBV7-2; 7 nucleotides match TRBD1. The length of the CDR3 is 13 residues. The V gene's germline CDR1 is SGHTA and CDR2 FQGNSA. Trimming at V came to 5 bases and at J to 3 bases, leaving 3 bases not matched to a gene. CDR3 nucleotides: TGTGCCAGCAGCAATGGACAGGAAGAGACCCAGTACTTC. It translates to CASSNGQEETQYF.

This rearrangement joins TRBV6-6 to TRBJ2-3, with 7 bases matching TRBD1. Per the germline V gene, CDR1 is MNHNY and CDR2 is SVGAGI (reference sequence). J was trimmed by 3 bases and V by 7 bases; bases with no gene match: 4. The CDR3 loop spans 13 amino acids. The CDR3 DNA reads as TGTGCCAGCACTAGACAGGGTACAGATACGCAGTATTTT. It specifies CASTRQGTDTQYF.

The J gene is TRBJ2-5, the V gene TRBV6-6, with TRBD2 identical over 7 bases. CDR3 size: 14 residues. J was trimmed by 5 bases and V by 0 bases; bases with no gene match: 3. The germline V gene has CDR1 MNHNY and CDR2 SVGAGI (reference sequence). CDR3 sequence: CASSYSSGAETQYF. The CDR3 bases are TGTGCCAGCAGTTACTCCAGCGGGGCCGAGACCCAGTACTTC.

The chain has TRBV13 and TRBJ2-7; 12 bases fit TRBD2. Trimming took 5 bases from V and 7 from J; bases not matched to a gene: 9. This CDR3 has 15 residues. Germline values: CDR1 PRHDT, CDR2 FYEKMQ (reference sequence). The CDR3 reads CASSPGLAGLGEQYF. CDR3 nucleotide sequence: TGTGCCAGCAGCCCCGGACTAGCGGGGCTAGGGGAGCAGTACTTC.

V and J are TRBV11-3 and TRBJ2-5, with D perhaps TRBD2 (5 bases). CDR3 length: 14 residues. Germline CDR1 SGHNT, CDR2 YENEEA. V was cut by 1 base and J by 3 bases, with 9 bases left in between. CDR3 DNA: TGTGCCAGCAGCTTAGGTGGAGGCGAAGAGACCCAGTACTTC. Amino acids: CASSLGGGEETQYF.

The gene calls are TRBV30 and TRBJ2-7, with 8 bases aligning to TRBD1. The CDR3 totals 13 residues. J lost 4 bases, V lost 2 bases, and 4 bases had no gene match. Germline V CDR1 and CDR2: GTSNPN, SVGIG (reference sequence). CDR3 region: CAWSRQGLYEQYF. The CDR3 DNA is TGTGCCTGGAGTCGACAGGGGCTATACGAGCAGTACTTC.

The sample holds a few counts of this clone. The genes are TRBV5-6 and TRBJ1-1; D not certain. The germline V gene has CDR1 SGHDT and CDR2 YYEEEE. V lost 0 bases and J 3 bases, leaving 6 bases between the germline ends. The CDR3 is made up of 13 amino acids. CDR3 nucleotides: TGTGCCAGCAGCTTGGTCGTATACACTGAAGCTTTCTTT. Protein sequence: CASSLVVYTEAFF.

V gene TRBV5-1 combines with J gene TRBJ1-1; D might be TRBD1 (5 bases). V dropped 0 bases and J dropped 3 bases, with 18 bases sitting between them. Looked up from germline, CDR1 is SGHRS and CDR2 is YFSETQ. CDR3 length equals 17 residues. The DNA of the CDR3 is TGCGCCAGCAGCTTGGGGGCCCTGGGACTCCAATACACTGAAGCTTTCTTT. Encoded protein: CASSLGALGLQYTEAFF. Variable domain in full (rest from reference TRBV5-1 and TRBJ1-1): KAGVTQTPRYLIKTRGQQVTLSCSPISGHRSVSWYQQTPGQGLQFLFEYFSETQRNKGNFPGRFSGRQFSNSRSEMNVSTLELGDSALYLCASSLGALGLQYTEAFFGQGTRLTVV.

V usage is TRBV6-5 and J usage is TRBJ1-6, with 7 bases aligning to TRBD1. In germline, CDR1 is MNHEY, CDR2 SVGAGI. V was clipped by 8 bases and J by 9 bases; unmatched bases: 10. CDR3 size: 14 residues. The CDR3 coding sequence is TGTGCCAGCGGGTTAGGGACAGAAATTTCACCCCTCCACTTT. Translating gives CASGLGTEISPLHF.

The chain has TRBV5-6 and TRBJ1-3; D remains ambiguous. Per the germline V gene, CDR1 is SGHDT and CDR2 is YYEEEE. This CDR3 is built from 15 residues. The V end lost 4 bases, the J end lost 2 bases, and 13 bases lay between the germline ends. This chain's CDR3 is CASSVVGGTGNTIYF. CDR3 bases: TGTGCCAGCAGCGTGGTAGGAGGGACTGGAAACACCATATATTTT.

V gene TRBV11-2 combines with J gene TRBJ2-5, with 9 bases aligning to TRBD2. Germline loops: CDR1 SGHAT, CDR2 FQNNGV. V shed 5 bases and J 4 bases; nucleotides not matched to a gene: 5. The CDR3 extends over 14 amino acids. CDR3 sequence reads: CASSPGTSPETQYF. The CDR3 DNA reads TGTGCCAGCAGCCCGGGGACTAGCCCAGAGACCCAGTACTTC.

The chain has TRBV7-2 and TRBJ2-1, with 13 bases aligning to TRBD2. The ends lost 1 base at V and 5 bases at J; junction bases unmatched: 2. This CDR3 has 16 amino acids. The germline CDR1 and CDR2 sequences are SGHTA and FQGNSA. The CDR3 region has the DNA TGTGCCAGCAGCTTAGGACTAGCGGGGGGCGACAATGAGCAGTTCTTC. Protein sequence: CASSLGLAGGDNEQFF.